These 2 T cell receptor beta chains were all obtained from the same sample, sequenced in a study of breast tumors, draining lymph nodes, adjacent tissues. The lymph nodes were axillary draining lymph nodes from breast cancer patients. TCRdb recomputed calls from the multiplex PCR reads with MiXCR, one row per CDR3 protein. The sample has 150,000 to 200,000 distinct CDR3 sequences; roughly a third are singletons. Sample: axillary lymph node tissue. Receptor source: a female donor with breast cancer. Some clones in this sample may be carry-over from other donors' samples.

This clonotype appeared once. The J gene is TRBJ1-5, the V gene TRBV4-1, with D possibly matching TRBD1 (5 bases). The germline gives CDR1 MGHRA, CDR2 YSYEKL. CDR3 length: 16 residues. Trimming pared 4 bases from V and 6 bases from J, leaving 19 bases between. This CDR3 reads CASSRPGRGNFQPQHF. The CDR3 DNA sequence: TGCGCCAGCAGCCGCCCGGGACGAGGGAATTTTCAGCCCCAGCATTTT.

This clonotype was observed many times. The chain carries TRBV7-9 and TRBJ1-4; D is unclear. Germline V gene data show CDR1 as SEHNR and CDR2 as FQNEAQ (reference sequence). The ends were cut back, 3 bases at V and 7 bases at J, with 12 bases in the middle. The CDR3 spans 14 residues. Written as DNA, the CDR3 is TGTGCCAGCAGCTTTACCAGTGGTGCTGAAAAACTGTTTTTT. Translating it yields CASSFTSGAEKLFF.